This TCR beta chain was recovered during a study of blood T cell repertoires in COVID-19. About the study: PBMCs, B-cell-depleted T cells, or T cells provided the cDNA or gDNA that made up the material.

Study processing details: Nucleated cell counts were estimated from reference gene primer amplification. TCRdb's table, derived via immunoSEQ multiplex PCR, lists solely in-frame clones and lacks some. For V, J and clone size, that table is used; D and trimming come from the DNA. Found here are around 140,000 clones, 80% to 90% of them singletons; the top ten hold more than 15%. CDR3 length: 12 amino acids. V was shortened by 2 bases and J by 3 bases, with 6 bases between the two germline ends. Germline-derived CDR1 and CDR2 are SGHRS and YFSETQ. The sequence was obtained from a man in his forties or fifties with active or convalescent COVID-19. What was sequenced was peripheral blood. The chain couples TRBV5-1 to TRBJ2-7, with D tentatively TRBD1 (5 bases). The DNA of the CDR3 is TGCGCCAGCAGCTTTGACAGCTACGAGCAGTACTTC. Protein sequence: CASSFDSYEQYF. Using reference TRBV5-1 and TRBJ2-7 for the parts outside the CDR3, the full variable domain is KAGVTQTPRYLIKTRGQQVTLSCSPISGHRSVSWYQQTPGQGLQFLFEYFSETQRNKGNFPGRFSGRQFSNSRSEMNVSTLELGDSALYLCASSFDSYEQYFGPGTRLTVT.